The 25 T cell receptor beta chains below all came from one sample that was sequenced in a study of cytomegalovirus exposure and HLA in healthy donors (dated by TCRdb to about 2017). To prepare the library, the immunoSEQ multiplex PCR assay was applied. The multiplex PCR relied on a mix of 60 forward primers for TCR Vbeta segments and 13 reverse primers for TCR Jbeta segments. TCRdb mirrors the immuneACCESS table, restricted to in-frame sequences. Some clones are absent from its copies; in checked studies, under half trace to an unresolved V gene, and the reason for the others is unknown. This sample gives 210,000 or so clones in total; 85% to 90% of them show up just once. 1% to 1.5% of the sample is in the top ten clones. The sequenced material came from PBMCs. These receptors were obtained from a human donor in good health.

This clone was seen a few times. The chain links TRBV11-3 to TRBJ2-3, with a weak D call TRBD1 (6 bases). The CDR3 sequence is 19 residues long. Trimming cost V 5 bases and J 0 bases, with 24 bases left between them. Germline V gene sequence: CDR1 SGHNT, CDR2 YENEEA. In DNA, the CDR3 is TGTGCCAGCAGCAATAAACCCAGGGACAACCAGAAAAGCACAGATACGCAGTATTTT. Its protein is CASSNKPRDNQKSTDTQYF.

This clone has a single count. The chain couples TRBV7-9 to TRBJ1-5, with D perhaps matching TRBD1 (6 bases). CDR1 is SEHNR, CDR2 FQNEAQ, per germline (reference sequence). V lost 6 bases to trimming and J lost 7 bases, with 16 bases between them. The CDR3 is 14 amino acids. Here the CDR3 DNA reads TGTGCCAGCAGACAAACAGGGTTGTGGCAGCCCCAGCATTTT. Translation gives CASRQTGLWQPQHF.

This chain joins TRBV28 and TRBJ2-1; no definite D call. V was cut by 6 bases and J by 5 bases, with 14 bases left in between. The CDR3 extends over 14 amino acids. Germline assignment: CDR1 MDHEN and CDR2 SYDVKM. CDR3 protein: CASSLPRLNNEQFF. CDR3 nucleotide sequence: TGTGCCAGCAGCCTCCCCAGGCTAAACAATGAGCAGTTCTTC.

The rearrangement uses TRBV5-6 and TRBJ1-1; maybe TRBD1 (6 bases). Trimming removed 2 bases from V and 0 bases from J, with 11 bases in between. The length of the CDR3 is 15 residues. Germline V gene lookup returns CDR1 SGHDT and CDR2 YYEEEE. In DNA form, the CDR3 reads TGTGCCAGCAGCTTTTCCGACAGGATGAACACTGAAGCTTTCTTT. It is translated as CASSFSDRMNTEAFF.

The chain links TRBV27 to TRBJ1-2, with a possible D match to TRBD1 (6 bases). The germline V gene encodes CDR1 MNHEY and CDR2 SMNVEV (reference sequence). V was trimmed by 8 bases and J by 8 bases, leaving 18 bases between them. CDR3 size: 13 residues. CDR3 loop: CASGGRGTYGYTF. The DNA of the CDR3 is TGTGCCAGCGGGGGGAGGGGGACATACGGCTACACCTTC.

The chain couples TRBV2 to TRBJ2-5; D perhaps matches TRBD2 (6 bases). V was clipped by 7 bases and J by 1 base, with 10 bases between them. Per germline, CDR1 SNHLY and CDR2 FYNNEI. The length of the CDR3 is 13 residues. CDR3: CASKEGRQETQYF. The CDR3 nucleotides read TGTGCCAGCAAGGAGGGGCGCCAAGAGACCCAGTACTTC.

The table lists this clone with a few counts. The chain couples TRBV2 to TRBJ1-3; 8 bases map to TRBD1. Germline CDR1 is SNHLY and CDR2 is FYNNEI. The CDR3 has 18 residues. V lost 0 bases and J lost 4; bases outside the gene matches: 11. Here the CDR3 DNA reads TGTGCCAGCAGTGAAGCCACGGCAGGGGGCGCTTTAGGAAACACCATATATTTT. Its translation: CASSEATAGGALGNTIYF.

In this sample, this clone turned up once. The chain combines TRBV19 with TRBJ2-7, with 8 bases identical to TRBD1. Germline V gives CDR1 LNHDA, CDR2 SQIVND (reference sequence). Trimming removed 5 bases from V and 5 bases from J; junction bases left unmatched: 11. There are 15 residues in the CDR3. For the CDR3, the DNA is TGTGCCAGTAGTCCCCAGGGACAGGCCCCCAACGAGCAGTACTTC. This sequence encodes CASSPQGQAPNEQYF.

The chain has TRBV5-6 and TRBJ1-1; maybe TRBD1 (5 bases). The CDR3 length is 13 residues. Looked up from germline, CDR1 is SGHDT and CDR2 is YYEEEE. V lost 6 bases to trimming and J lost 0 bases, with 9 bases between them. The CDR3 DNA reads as TGTGCCAGCAAACCGGGGGTGAACACTGAAGCTTTCTTT. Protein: CASKPGVNTEAFF.

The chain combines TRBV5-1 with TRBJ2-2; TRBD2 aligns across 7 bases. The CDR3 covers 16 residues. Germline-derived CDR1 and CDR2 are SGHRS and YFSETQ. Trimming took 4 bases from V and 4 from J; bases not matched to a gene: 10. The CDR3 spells CASSQIRLAGTGELFF. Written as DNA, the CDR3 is TGCGCCAGCAGCCAAATTAGACTAGCCGGCACCGGGGAGCTGTTTTTT. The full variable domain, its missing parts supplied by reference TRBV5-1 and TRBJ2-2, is KAGVTQTPRYLIKTRGQQVTLSCSPISGHRSVSWYQQTPGQGLQFLFEYFSETQRNKGNFPGRFSGRQFSNSRSEMNVSTLELGDSALYLCASSQIRLAGTGELFFGEGSRLTVL.

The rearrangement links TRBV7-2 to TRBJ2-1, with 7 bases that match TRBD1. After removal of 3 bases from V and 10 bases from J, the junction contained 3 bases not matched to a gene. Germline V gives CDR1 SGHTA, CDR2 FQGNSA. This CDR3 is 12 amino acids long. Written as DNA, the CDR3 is TGTGCCAGCAGCTTGGGGGACAGAGAGCAGTTCTTC. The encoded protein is CASSLGDREQFF.

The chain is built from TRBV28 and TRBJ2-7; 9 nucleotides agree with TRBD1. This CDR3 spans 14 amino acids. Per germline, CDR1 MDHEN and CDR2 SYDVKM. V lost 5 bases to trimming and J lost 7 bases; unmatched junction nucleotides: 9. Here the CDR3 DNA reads TGTGCCAGCAGTCCCACAGGGGGCCTAAGGGAGCAGTACTTC. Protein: CASSPTGGLREQYF.

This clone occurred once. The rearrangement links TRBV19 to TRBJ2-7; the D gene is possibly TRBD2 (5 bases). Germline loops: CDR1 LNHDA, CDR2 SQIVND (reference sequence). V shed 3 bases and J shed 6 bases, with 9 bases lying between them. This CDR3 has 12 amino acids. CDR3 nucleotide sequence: TGTGCCAGTAGTATCCGGGATAGCGAGCAGTACTTC. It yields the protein CASSIRDSEQYF.

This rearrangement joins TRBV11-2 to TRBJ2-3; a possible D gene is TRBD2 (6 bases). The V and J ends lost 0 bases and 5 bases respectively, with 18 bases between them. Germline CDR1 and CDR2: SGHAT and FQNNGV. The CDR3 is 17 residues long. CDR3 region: CASSLDHQRVGGDTQYF. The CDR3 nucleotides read TGTGCCAGCAGCTTAGATCACCAGCGGGTGGGCGGAGATACGCAGTATTTT.

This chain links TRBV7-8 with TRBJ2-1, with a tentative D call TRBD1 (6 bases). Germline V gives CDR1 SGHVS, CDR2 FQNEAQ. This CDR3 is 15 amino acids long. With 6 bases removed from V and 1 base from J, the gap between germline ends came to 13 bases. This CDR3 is CASSYEDSSYNEQFF. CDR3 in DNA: TGTGCCAGCAGTTACGAGGACAGTTCCTACAATGAGCAGTTCTTC.

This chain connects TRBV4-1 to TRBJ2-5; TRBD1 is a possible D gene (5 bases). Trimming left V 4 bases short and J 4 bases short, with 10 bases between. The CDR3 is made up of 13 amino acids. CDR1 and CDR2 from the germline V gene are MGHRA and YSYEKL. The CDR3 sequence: CASSLLRGETQYF. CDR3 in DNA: TGCGCCAGCAGCCTCCTAAGGGGAGAGACCCAGTACTTC.

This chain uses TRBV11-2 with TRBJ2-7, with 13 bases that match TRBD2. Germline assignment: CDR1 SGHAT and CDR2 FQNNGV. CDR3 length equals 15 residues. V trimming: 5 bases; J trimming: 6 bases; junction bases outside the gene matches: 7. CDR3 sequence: CASSRTSGRAGEQYF. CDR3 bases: TGTGCCAGCAGCCGCACTAGCGGGAGGGCCGGCGAGCAGTACTTC. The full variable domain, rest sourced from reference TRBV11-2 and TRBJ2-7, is EAGVAQSPRYKIIEKRQSVAFWCNPISGHATLYWYQQILGQGPKLLIQFQNNGVVDDSQLPKDRFSAERLKGVDSTLKIQPAKLEDSAVYLCASSRTSGRAGEQYFGPGTRLTVT.

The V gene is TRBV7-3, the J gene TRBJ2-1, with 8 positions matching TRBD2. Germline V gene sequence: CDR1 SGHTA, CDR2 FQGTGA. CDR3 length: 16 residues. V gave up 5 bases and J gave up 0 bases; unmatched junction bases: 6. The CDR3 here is CASSPTSGSSYNEQFF. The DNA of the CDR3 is TGTGCCAGCAGCCCGACGAGCGGGAGCTCCTACAATGAGCAGTTCTTC.

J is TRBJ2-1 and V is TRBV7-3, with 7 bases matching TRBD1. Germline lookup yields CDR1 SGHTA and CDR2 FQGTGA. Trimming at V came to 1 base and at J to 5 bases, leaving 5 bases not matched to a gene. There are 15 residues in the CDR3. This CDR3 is CASSLRGGSHNEQFF. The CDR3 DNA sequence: TGTGCCAGCAGCTTAAGAGGGGGCTCGCACAATGAGCAGTTCTTC.

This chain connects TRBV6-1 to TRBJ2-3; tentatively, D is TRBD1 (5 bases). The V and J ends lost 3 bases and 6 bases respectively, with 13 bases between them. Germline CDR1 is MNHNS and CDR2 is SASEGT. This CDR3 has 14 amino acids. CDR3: CASSDSQGLDTQYF. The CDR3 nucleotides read TGTGCCAGCAGTGATTCTCAGGGTTTGGATACGCAGTATTTT.

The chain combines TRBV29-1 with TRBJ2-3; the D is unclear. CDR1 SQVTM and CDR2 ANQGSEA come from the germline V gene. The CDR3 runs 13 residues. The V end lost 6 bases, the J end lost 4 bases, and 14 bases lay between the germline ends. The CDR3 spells CSVKAFKPDTQYF. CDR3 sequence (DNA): TGCAGCGTAAAAGCGTTTAAACCAGATACGCAGTATTTT.

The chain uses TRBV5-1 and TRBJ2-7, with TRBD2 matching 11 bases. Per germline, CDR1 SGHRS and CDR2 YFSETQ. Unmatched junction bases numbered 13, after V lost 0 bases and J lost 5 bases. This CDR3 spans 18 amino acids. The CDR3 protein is CASSLEGLAERVLDEQYF. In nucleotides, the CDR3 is TGCGCCAGCAGCTTGGAGGGACTAGCGGAGCGAGTACTTGACGAGCAGTACTTC.

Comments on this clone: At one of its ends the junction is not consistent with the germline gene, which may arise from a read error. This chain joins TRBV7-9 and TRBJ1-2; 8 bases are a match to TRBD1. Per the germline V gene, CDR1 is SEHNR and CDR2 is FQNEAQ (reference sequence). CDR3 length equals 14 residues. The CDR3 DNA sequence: TGTTCCAGCAGCGGGGACAGGAGGACCTATGGCTACACCTTC. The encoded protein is CSSSGDRRTYGYTF. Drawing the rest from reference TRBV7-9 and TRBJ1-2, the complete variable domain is DTGVSQNPRHKITKRGQNVTFRCDPISEHNRLYWYRQTLGQGPEFLTYFQNEAQLEKSRLLSDRFSAERPKGSFSTLEIQRTEQGDSAMYLCSSSGDRRTYGYTFGSGTRLTVV.

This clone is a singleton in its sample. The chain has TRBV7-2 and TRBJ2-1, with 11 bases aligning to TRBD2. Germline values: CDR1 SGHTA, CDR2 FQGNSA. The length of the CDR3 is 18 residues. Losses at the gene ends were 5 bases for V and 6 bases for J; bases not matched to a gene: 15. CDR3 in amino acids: CASSQPGLADMNSNEQFF. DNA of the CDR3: TGTGCCAGCAGCCAGCCGGGACTAGCGGACATGAATTCCAATGAGCAGTTCTTC.

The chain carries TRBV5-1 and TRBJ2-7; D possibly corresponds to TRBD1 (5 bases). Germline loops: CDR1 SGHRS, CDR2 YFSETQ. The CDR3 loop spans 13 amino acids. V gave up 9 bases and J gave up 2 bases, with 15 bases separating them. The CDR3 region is CATSRESTYEQYF. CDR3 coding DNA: TGCGCCACGAGCAGGGAATCAACCTACGAGCAGTACTTC.